This T cell receptor (beta chain) was found in a study of blood T cells in healthy people across ages. It was with a sample-barcoded 5' primer and a J-beta primer mix that a second PCR of roughly 7 to 12 cycles was run. A single record per CDR3 protein comes from TCRdb applying MiXCR to the 5' RACE reads. The table shows 760,000 or so distinct CDR3 sequences, with 20% to 25% occurring only once. Germline CDR1 reads DFQATT; CDR2 reads SNEGSKA (reference sequence). This CDR3 comprises 12 residues. This clonotype was detected a few times. This CDR3 fails to terminate in the conserved phenylalanine or tryptophan, so it likely reflects a read error. The sample was also linked to a second study, of T cells of mothers and their children.

This TCR derives from a boy aged 10-17 years in good health. The sample comprised blood. The V call is TRBV20-1, the J call TRBJ1-1; D may be TRBD1 (5 bases). The DNA for the CDR3 is TGCAGGGGGGGATGGGTGAACACTGAAGCTTTCCTT. This translates into CRGGWVNTEAFL.